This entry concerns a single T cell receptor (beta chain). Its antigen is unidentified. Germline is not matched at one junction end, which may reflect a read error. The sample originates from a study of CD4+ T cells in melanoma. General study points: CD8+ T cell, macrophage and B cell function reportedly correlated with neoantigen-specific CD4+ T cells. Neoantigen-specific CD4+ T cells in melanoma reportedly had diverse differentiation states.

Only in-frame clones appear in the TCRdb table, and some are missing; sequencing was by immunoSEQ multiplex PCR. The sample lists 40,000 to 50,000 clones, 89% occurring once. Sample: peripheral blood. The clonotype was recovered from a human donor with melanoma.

The CDR3: CASSVGSVSTDTQCF. The CDR3 DNA sequence: TGTGCCAGCAGCGTAGGGTCGGTTAGCACAGATACGCAGTGTTTT. The chain joins TRBV9 to TRBJ2-3; D is undetermined. This CDR3 region has 15 residues. CDR1 SGDLS and CDR2 YYNGEE come from the germline V gene.